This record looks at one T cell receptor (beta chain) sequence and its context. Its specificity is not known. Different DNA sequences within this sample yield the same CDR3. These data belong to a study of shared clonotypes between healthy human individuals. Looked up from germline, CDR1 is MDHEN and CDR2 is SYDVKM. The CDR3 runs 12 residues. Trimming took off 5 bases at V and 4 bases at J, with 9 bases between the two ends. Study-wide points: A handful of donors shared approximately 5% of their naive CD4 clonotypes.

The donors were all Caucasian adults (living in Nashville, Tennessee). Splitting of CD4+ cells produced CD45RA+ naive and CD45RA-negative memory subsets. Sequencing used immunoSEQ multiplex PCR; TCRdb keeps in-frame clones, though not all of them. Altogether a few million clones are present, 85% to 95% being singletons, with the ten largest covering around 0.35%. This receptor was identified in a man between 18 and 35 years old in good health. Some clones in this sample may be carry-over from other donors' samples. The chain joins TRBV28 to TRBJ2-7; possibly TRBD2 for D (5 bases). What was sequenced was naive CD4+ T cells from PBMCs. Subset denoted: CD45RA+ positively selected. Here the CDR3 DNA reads TGTGCCAGCAGTGTGGGAGCTTACGAGCAGTACTTC. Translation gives CASSVGAYEQYF.